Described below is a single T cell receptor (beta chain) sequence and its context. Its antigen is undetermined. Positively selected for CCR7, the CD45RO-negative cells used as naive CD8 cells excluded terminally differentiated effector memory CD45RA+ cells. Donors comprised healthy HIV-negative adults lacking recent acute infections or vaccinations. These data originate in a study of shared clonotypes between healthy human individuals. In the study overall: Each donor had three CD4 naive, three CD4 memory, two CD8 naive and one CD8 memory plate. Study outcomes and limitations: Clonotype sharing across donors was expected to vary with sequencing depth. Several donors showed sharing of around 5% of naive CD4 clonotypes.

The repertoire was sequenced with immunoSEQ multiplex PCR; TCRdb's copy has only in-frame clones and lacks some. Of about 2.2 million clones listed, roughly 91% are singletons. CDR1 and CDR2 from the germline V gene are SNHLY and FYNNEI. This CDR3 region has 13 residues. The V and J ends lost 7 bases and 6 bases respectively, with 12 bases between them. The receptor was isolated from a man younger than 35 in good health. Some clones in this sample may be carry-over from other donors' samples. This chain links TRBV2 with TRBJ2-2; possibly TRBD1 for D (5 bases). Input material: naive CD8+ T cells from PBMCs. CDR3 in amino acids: CASTAGYPGELFF. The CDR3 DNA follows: TGTGCCAGCACGGCAGGGTACCCCGGGGAGCTGTTTTTT.